The text below deals with one TCR beta chain. Trimming cost V 7 bases and J 9 bases; bases outside gene matches: 15. The CDR3 consists of 15 residues. CDR1 and CDR2 (germline): LNHDA, SQIVND (reference sequence). The data originate from a study of PD-L1 blockade in urothelial cancer. Study information: Men with urothelial cancer arising in the bladder made up most of the roughly 30 patients.

Some clones are missing from TCRdb's copy, which holds only in-frame ones; the method was immunoSEQ multiplex PCR. This table has under 55,000 clones, nearly 90% appearing once. This sample's time point: pretreatment peripheral blood. The sequence came from a donor older than 35 with urothelial cancer. The chain joins TRBV19 to TRBJ2-1; 7 nucleotides line up with TRBD2. This material consisted of PBMCs, taken around atezolizumab (anti-PD-L1) treatment. CDR3 residues: CASTMVASGHGEQFF. CDR3 in DNA: TGTGCCAGTACCATGGTGGCTAGCGGCCACGGTGAGCAGTTCTTC.